The subject of this entry is one TCR beta chain. Data came from immunoSEQ multiplex PCR; TCRdb stores just in-frame clones and leaves some out. This table holds 50,000 to 75,000 clones, 60% to 80% found once. This entry belongs to a study of blood T cell repertoires in COVID-19. Germline trimming cut 8 bases from V and 4 bases from J; bases unmatched to any gene: 13. This CDR3 contains 16 residues. The V gene's germline CDR1 is MDHEN and CDR2 SYDVKM. Sequencing was done on a sample of peripheral blood. The receptor was derived from a man older than 75 with active or convalescent COVID-19. The chain links TRBV28 to TRBJ1-1; 10 nucleotides line up with TRBD1. The CDR3 spells CASPRPGQGNFTEAFF. CDR3 DNA sequence: TGTGCCAGCCCCCGGCCGGGACAGGGGAATTTCACTGAAGCTTTCTTT.